This T cell receptor beta chain is from a study of blood T cells in healthy people across ages (dated by TCRdb to about 2015). In the study overall: Template switching captured roughly one uniquely barcoded TCR beta cDNA molecule per two T cells in model experiments. Using deep sequencing normalized with unique cDNA molecular identifiers, the study measured how TCR beta repertoire diversity changes with age. The donors were divided into four age groups: young (average around 15 years), middle-aged (about 40), aged (approximately 62) and long-lived (about 79). Two additional independent replicas of 1 million unique cDNA reads from the same blood draw were analyzed for two donors (one aged 18 to 29 and one aged 80 or older).

The CDR3 spans 16 residues, from the cysteine through the phenylalanine. Just CDR3 DNA is preserved here, 48 bases in frame from base 1. CDR1 and CDR2 were assigned from the germline V gene as SGHAT and FQNNGV. Between the V and J ends, shortened by 4 bases and 2 bases respectively, the junction contains 17 bases. The library was obtained by 5' RACE. TCRdb shows the sequencer as Illumina HiSeq 2500. A second about 7 to 12 cycle PCR used a sample-barcoded 5' primer and a J-beta primer mix. A template-switch 5' adaptor carrying 12 random nucleotides introduced a unique molecular identifier onto each TCR beta cDNA molecule. At least 2.5 million CDR3-containing paired-end reads were obtained from each sample. The Mint cDNA synthesis kit, primed by a TRBC-specific oligonucleotide, was used to synthesize first-strand cDNA from all RNA. All cDNA was treated with uracil-DNA glycosylase and then went through a first 18-cycle PCR with the universal primers M1SS and BC2_uni_R. The paper's data handling went like this. For normalization, 1 million high-quality reads, each with a distinct molecular identifier, were randomly selected from each sample. Reads with shared molecular identifiers were discarded instead of being binned into consensus sequences. CDR3 identification, clonotype clustering and error correction used MiTCR with a Q25 quality threshold and the strictest error-elimination algorithm. Lower-bound total TCR beta diversity was estimated with a nonparametric unseen species model using Euler transformation. Using fastp trimming at Q25 and MiXCR clonotype assembly, TCRdb reanalyzed the public sequencing data and kept in-frame beta chains. Each CDR3 protein appears once, grouped with its most common genes and DNA. The V and J calls come from TCRdb's annotation, not from the publication. Across this sample there are hundreds of thousands of distinct CDR3 sequences, with 25% seen only once. The top ten constitute around 9.2% of the sample.

A note on this clonotype: Its antigen specificity is not known. Base qualities are not recorded, but no much larger clone differs from it by a single base.

Study-wide conclusions, independent of this receptor: The long-lived group showed more naive CD4+ T cells, fewer expanded clones and increased TCR diversity than the aged group, suggesting age selection. There was a strong correlation between observed TCR beta diversity and the percentage of naive T cells measured by flow cytometry. Total diversity estimates from one million sequenced T cells were considered lower bounds and underestimates. Since profiling was done on bulk unsorted PBMCs, naive and antigen-experienced compartments could not be conclusively compared. Because donor CMV infection status was unknown, age-related changes in expanded clonotypes were potentially confounded. Observed TCR beta diversity per million T cells fell roughly linearly with age, and a significant reduction was already apparent by age about 36.

Systemically healthy Caucasian individuals from Russia, 39 in total and aged 6 to 90 years, were included as donors. Approximately 9.3 milliliters of peripheral blood were collected from each donor into EDTA-treated Vacutainer tubes. PBMCs were isolated by Ficoll-Paque density-gradient centrifugation, with at least 6 million obtained per sample. Total RNA, at least 5 micrograms per sample, was extracted from PBMCs with Trizol reagent. The percentages of naive CD45RAhigh/CD27high T cells were determined by flow cytometry on a PBMC aliquot from every donor. These data were also reused for a study on T cells of mothers and their children. As that second paper reports: Donors were nine systemically healthy Caucasian individuals: three mothers and their six children. cDNA synthesis used all of the extracted RNA, with approximately 1.6 ug of RNA in each 15 ul reaction. In the second PCR, sample barcodes and 2-4 random nucleotides were introduced via the M1S primer. Each mother yielded over 8.5 million TCR beta CDR3 reads and each child some 3 million reads. Thymic selection shapes the output of TCR recombination in a similar way in related and unrelated pairs, and inherited differences have a minor effect. Normalized repertoire overlap was always found to be slightly, but never significantly, higher in related mother-child pairs than in unrelated mother-child pairs. No persistent microchimeric T cell clones were detected, at a sensitivity of approximately 100 clones per million clonotypes. To look for features that set related mother-child pairs apart from unrelated individuals, the researchers ran deep NGS to compare the TCR beta repertoires of mothers and children. On average, the children were about 10 +/- 4 years old, while the mothers were 40 +/- 4 years old. Libraries were sequenced on Illumina HiSeq 2000 with 100+100 nt paired-end reads after adapter ligation with NEBNext reagents. Mother and child libraries were prepared a month apart and sequenced in separate runs to prevent cross-contamination. For each donor, somewhere between 500,000 and 2,000,000 distinct TCR beta clonotypes were identified. Naive TCR beta clonotypes were estimated from low-frequency clonotypes matched to each donor's FACS-determined naive share, without sorting.

Recombination joined TRBV11-2 with TRBJ2-5; the D assignment is uncertain and may be TRBD1 or TRBD2, with 5 bases supporting each. Sequenced input: blood. The origin of this receptor is a boy younger than 18 in good health. The CDR3 reads as follows: CASSSEPGRGQETQYF. The sequenced DNA is TGTGCCAGCAGCTCGGAACCGGGACGGGGACAAGAGACCCAGTACTTC.